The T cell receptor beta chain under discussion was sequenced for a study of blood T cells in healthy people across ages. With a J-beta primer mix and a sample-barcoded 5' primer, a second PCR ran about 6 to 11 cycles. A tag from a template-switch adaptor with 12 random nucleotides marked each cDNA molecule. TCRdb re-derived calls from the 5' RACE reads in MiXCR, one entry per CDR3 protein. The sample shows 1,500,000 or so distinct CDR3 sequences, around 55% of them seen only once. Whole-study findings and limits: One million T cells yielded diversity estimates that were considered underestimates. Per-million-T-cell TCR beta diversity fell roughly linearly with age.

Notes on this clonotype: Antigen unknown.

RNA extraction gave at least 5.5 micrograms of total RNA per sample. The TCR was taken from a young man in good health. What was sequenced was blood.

CDR3 DNA sequence: TGCAGCGTTGATGGCGGGAGTATGTCAGATACGCAGTATTTT. It specifies CSVDGGSMSDTQYF. The chain has TRBV29-1 and TRBJ2-3; TRBD2 aligns across 7 bases. Germline V lookup: CDR1 SQVTM, CDR2 ANQGSEA. This CDR3 comprises 14 residues. J lost 4 bases, V lost 3 bases, and 7 bases had no gene match.